This T cell receptor beta chain was retrieved from a study of blood T cell repertoires in COVID-19. Study background: Acute-phase and convalescent COVID-19 samples originated in the United States, Italy and Spain. PBMCs, B-cell-depleted T cells, or T cells provided the cDNA or gDNA that made up the material.

V shed 5 bases and J shed 3 bases, with 12 bases lying between them. Per the germline V gene, CDR1 is SGHKS and CDR2 is YYEKEE (reference sequence). CDR3 length equals 15 residues. Here immunoSEQ multiplex PCR was the method, and the copy in TCRdb shows in-frame clones only, minus some. The sample has about 150,000 clones, approximately 90% seen once; the top ten hold 15%. The sequence was obtained from a woman aged 40 to 49 with acute or convalescent COVID-19. Input material: peripheral blood. The genes are TRBV5-5 and TRBJ1-6; unclear D gene. The CDR3 DNA reads as TGTGCCAGCAGTTCCACAGACAACTATAATTCACCCCTCCACTTT. Its translation is CASSSTDNYNSPLHF.